The TCR beta chain described here comes from a study of graft-versus-host responses after intestinal transplantation (dated by TCRdb to the early 2020s). For the study in its entirety: Multivisceral, liver-intestinal, or isolated intestinal transplants were received by the recipients. Donor T cell macrochimerism was defined as a peak of at least 4% donor T cells among recipient peripheral blood mononuclear cells. Rather than going through the commercial service, samples from three later patients were sequenced in-house on an Illumina MiSeq and processed with MiXCR. Bulk TCR-beta CDR3 sequencing was used to track graft-versus-host and host-versus-graft alloreactive T cell clones in the graft, circulation and bone marrow after intestinal transplantation. The cohort enrolled roughly 25 intestinal transplant recipients including one retransplant, and a few patients lacking pretransplant specimens were excluded. Anti-thymocyte globulin induction was given to all recipients, followed by maintenance tacrolimus and steroids for around three years. Alloreactive clones were identified by sequencing pre-transplant mixed lymphocyte reaction products and comparing these products with unstimulated pre-transplant donor and recipient T cells. Overall results and qualifications from the work: In patients with donor T cell macrochimerism, the allografts had high GvH to HvG T cell clonal ratios. Early after transplant, peak levels of circulating GvH clones were associated with declines in HvG clones. The relatively low number and heterogeneity of intestinal transplant patients limited the conclusions. GvH clones were detected in recipient bone marrow, and some of these GvH clones were observed earlier in ileal mucosa or blood, consistent with an intestinal mucosal origin.

Blood samples were collected up to 4 times in the first month after transplant and then at least monthly when available. Regarding this clone: What this receptor recognizes is not known. Base qualities are missing; no much larger clone stands one base away.

Including the terminal cysteine and phenylalanine, the CDR3 comprises 14 residues. Only the CDR3 part of the read is kept: 42 bases, read in frame from the first base. For CDR1 and CDR2, the germline V gene lists SGHVS and FNYEAQ. V loses 1 base, J loses 5 bases, and the germline ends lie 11 bases apart. Library preparation used the immunoSEQ multiplex PCR assay. Adaptive Biotechnologies carried out high-throughput TCR-beta CDR3 sequencing of genomic DNA for most patients. The study's processing was this. Adaptive's ImmunoSEQ software supplied the TCR sequencing data for 18 patients, while MiXCR and VDJtools were used to process three other patients. Because the origin of CDR3 nucleotide sequences shared between donor and recipient could not be assigned, those sequences were removed. To be classed as alloreactive, a clone needed at least 2-fold expansion over unstimulated cells and a minimum CFSE-low frequency of 0.002% (template counts) or 0.001% (read counts). Mappable clones were those detected in sequenced pre-transplant spleen, lymph node, or MLR CFSE-low populations of the donor or recipient. Cumulative frequency of alloreactive clones was calculated as a percentage of all sequences weighted by copy number. TCRdb took this table from immuneACCESS and kept in-frame rearrangements with V and J called. Such tables lack part of the clones; where checked against another copy, unresolved V genes explain under half of the gap, and the rest is unexplained. V, J and clone size reflect that table, while D and trimming were determined from the DNA. The sample table lists around 38,000 clones, around 83% of them with a count of one. The ten most abundant clones make up 3.5% of the sample.

The rearrangement combines TRBV7-6 with TRBJ2-5; the D gene is possibly TRBD2, with 5 bases matching. The clonotype comes from a human patient who received an intestinal transplant, so some T cells may come from the graft donor. Here the sequenced sample was PBMCs, taken 1070 days after transplant. The sequenced DNA: TGTGCCAGCAGCTTAGGGAACGGGAAGGAGACCCAGTACTTC. Its translation reads: CASSLGNGKETQYF. The CDR3 plus the reference TRBV7-6 and TRBJ2-5 genes for the other parts give the full variable domain: GAGVSQSPRYKVTKRGQDVALRCDPISGHVSLYWYRQALGQGPEFLTYFNYEAQQDKSGLPNDRFSAERPEGSISTLTIQRTEQRDSAMYRCASSLGNGKETQYFGPGTRLLVL.